These T cell receptor beta chains were read from a single sample in a study of cytomegalovirus exposure and HLA in healthy donors. TCRdb keeps only in-frame clones here, not all; method: immunoSEQ multiplex PCR. The repertoire includes fewer than 100,000 clones, around 74% of them detected once, and roughly 6.9% sits in the top ten. Sequenced: PBMCs. The source of these receptors is a man between 35 and 55 years old in good health and CMV-seropositive. CDR3s include the opening cysteine and the closing phenylalanine or tryptophan. D genes are given only for firm matches. A clone size is listed for some rows: how often the clone was seen (once, few, many), or a class if it is expanded.

>TRBD1|TRBJ2-7|TRBV5-4|.
CASSPGDRGPRSEQYF
TGTGCCAGCAGCCCCGGGGACAGGGGTCCTCGCTCCGAGCAGTACTTC
>TRBD2|TRBJ2-2|TRBV9|few
CASSASGSATGELFF
TGTGCCAGCAGCGCTAGCGGGAGTGCGACCGGGGAGCTGTTTTTT
>.|TRBJ2-7|TRBV7-2|.
CASSLGLASYEQYF
TGTGCCAGCAGCTTAGGTCTAGCGAGCTACGAGCAGTACTTC
>TRBD1|TRBJ2-7|TRBV7-9|.
CASSYETGIYEQYF
TGTGCCAGCAGCTACGAGACAGGGATCTACGAGCAGTACTTC
>.|TRBJ1-5|TRBV27|once
CASSTRGGQPQHF
TGTGCCAGCAGCACCAGGGGTGGGCAGCCCCAGCATTTT
>TRBD1|TRBJ1-5|TRBV18|.
CASSPSRQGDQPQHF
TGTGCCAGCTCACCATCCAGACAGGGCGATCAGCCCCAGCATTTT
>TRBD1|TRBJ1-2|TRBV28|few
CASSRDRYGYTF
TGTGCCAGCAGTAGGGACAGGTATGGCTACACCTTC
>.|TRBJ2-7|TRBV6-1|.
CASSVPAGTSYEQYF
TGTGCCAGCAGTGTTCCCGCCGGGACAAGCTACGAGCAGTACTTC
>.|TRBJ2-1|TRBV28|.
CASTGLLNNEQFF
TGTGCCAGCACCGGACTGCTAAACAATGAGCAGTTCTTC
>.|TRBJ2-7|TRBV6-1|.
CASQSSAYEQYF
TGTGCCAGCCAGAGTAGCGCCTACGAGCAGTACTTC
>TRBD1|TRBJ1-1|TRBV6-1|.
CASIETGGWTEAFF
TGTGCCAGCATTGAGACAGGGGGCTGGACTGAAGCTTTCTTT
>.|TRBJ2-3|TRBV9|.
CASSVVEKGQTDTQYF
TGTGCCAGCAGCGTAGTAGAGAAGGGGCAGACAGATACGCAGTATTTT
>.|TRBJ1-1|TRBV11-2|.
CASSRKLTGFGTEAFF
TGTGCCAGCAGCAGAAAATTGACAGGATTCGGCACTGAAGCTTTCTTT
>.|TRBJ2-7|TRBV29-1|.
CSVLGHASYEQYF
TGCAGCGTCCTCGGACATGCATCCTACGAGCAGTACTTC
>.|TRBJ2-1|TRBV10-1|.
CASSEYRDTTNEQFF
TGCGCCAGCAGTGAGTACCGGGACACAACAAATGAGCAGTTCTTC
>.|TRBJ2-7|TRBV4-1|.
CASSQDINPPGAYEQYF
TGCGCCAGCAGCCAAGATATAAACCCGCCGGGGGCCTACGAGCAGTACTTC
>.|TRBJ2-2|TRBV18|.
CASSPKGDTGELFF
TGTGCCAGCTCACCAAAGGGGGACACCGGGGAGCTGTTTTTT
>.|TRBJ1-6|TRBV28|.
CASSSWSSADSYNSPLHF
TGTGCCAGCAGTTCTTGGAGCAGCGCCGACTCCTATAATTCACCCCTCCACTTT
>.|TRBJ1-6|TRBV2|few
CASRDIPNSPLHF
TGTGCCAGCAGGGACATTCCTAATTCACCCCTCCACTTT
>TRBD1|TRBJ2-2|TRBV4-1|many
CASTYRGDGTGELFF
TGCGCCAGCACCTACAGGGGGGACGGCACCGGGGAGCTGTTTTTT
>TRBD1|TRBJ1-5|TRBV11-2|.
CASSPGDRQPQHF
TGTGCCAGCAGCCCCGGGGACAGGCAGCCCCAGCATTTT
>.|TRBJ1-1|TRBV14|.
CASSYGNRNTEAFF
TGTGCCAGCAGCTACGGGAACAGGAACACTGAAGCTTTCTTT
>TRBD1|TRBJ1-5|TRBV4-3|.
CASSQGQGWYSNQPQHF
TGCGCCAGCAGCCAAGGACAGGGGTGGTATAGCAATCAGCCCCAGCATTTT
>.|TRBJ1-5|TRBV2|.
CASSSTEGNQPQHF
TGTGCCAGCAGTAGCACCGAGGGCAATCAGCCCCAGCATTTT
>.|TRBJ1-2|TRBV5-6|.
CASSLQGSYGYTF
TGTGCCAGCAGCTTACAGGGTTCCTATGGCTACACCTTC
>TRBD2|TRBJ2-7|TRBV6-6|.
CASRDRGPSGSYEQYF
TGTGCCAGCCGAGACAGGGGACCTAGCGGGAGCTACGAGCAGTACTTC
>.|TRBJ2-1|TRBV19|.
CASSIVGGSNEQFF
TGTGCCAGTAGTATAGTTGGGGGCTCCAATGAGCAGTTCTTC
>TRBD1|TRBJ2-7|TRBV29-1|.
CSARIAGTGGNEQYF
TGCAGCGCGCGAATCGCCGGGACAGGGGGCAACGAGCAGTACTTC
>.|TRBJ2-1|TRBV5-1|.
CASSLVNSGVEQFF
TGCGCCAGCAGCTTGGTAAATAGCGGAGTTGAGCAGTTCTTC
>.|TRBJ2-3|TRBV5-1|.
CASRGPGSTDTQYF
TGCGCCAGCAGGGGGCCAGGAAGCACAGATACGCAGTATTTT
>.|TRBJ2-2|TRBV11-2|.
CASSLAQGGGELFF
TGTGCCAGCAGCTTAGCCCAGGGCGGCGGGGAGCTGTTTTTT
>.|TRBJ2-7|TRBV28|.
CASSFGGGEQDF
TGTGCCAGCAGTTTTGGGGGGGGCGAGCAGGACTTC
>TRBD1|TRBJ2-4|TRBV7-9|once
CASSHGQGDDIQYF
TGTGCCAGCAGCCACGGACAGGGGGATGACATTCAGTACTTC
>.|TRBJ1-6|TRBV12-5|.
CASGSQNSPLHF
TGTGCTAGTGGTTCGCAGAATTCACCCCTCCACTTT
>.|TRBJ2-2|TRBV7-9|.
CASSLVVSIARSGELFF
TGTGCCAGCAGCTTAGTAGTATCAATAGCGAGGAGCGGGGAGCTGTTTTTT
>.|TRBJ1-1|TRBV5-4|.
CASSRAGGGFVTEAFF
TGTGCCAGCAGCCGGGCCGGGGGGGGGTTTGTCACTGAAGCTTTCTTT